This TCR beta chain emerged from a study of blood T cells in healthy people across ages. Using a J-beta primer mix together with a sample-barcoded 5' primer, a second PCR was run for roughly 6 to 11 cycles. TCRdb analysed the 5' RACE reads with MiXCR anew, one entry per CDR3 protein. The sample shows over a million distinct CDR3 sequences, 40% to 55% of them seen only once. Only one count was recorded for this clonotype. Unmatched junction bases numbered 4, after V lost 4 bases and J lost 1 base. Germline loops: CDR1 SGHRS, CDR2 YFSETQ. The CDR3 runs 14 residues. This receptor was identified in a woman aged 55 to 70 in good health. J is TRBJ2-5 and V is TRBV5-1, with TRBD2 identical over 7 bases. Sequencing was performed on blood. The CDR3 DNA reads TGCGCCAGCAGCGTGACTAGCCCCCAAGAGACCCAGTACTTC. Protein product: CASSVTSPQETQYF.